A single sample is the source of the 3 T cell receptor beta chains below, sequenced in a study of cytomegalovirus exposure and HLA in healthy donors. The PCR was carried out with 60 Vbeta primers and 13 Jbeta primers. Assay used: immunoSEQ multiplex PCR; TCRdb lists only in-frame clones, some missing. The sample lists some 140,000 clones, about 80% occurring once. The material sequenced was PBMCs. The source of these receptors is a woman aged 40 to 50 in good health and CMV-seronegative.

This chain joins TRBV5-6 and TRBJ1-6; 9 positions agree with TRBD1. Germline V gene data show CDR1 as SGHDT and CDR2 as YYEEEE. CDR3 length equals 15 residues. With 6 bases clipped from V and 4 bases from J, the junction kept 5 bases outside the gene matches. The chain's CDR3 is CASTLQGAYNSPLHF. CDR3 sequence (DNA): TGTGCCAGCACCTTACAGGGGGCATATAATTCACCCCTCCACTTT.

The chain links TRBV10-3 to TRBJ1-2; 9 positions agree with TRBD1. Germline V gives CDR1 ENHRY, CDR2 SYGVKD. The J segment lost 5 bases and the V segment lost 6 bases, leaving 7 bases of the junction unmatched. The CDR3 is 14 residues long. The DNA of the CDR3 is TGTGCCATCAGCGAACAGGGGGCACAGTATGGCTACACCTTC. Translation gives CAISEQGAQYGYTF.

The chain links TRBV13 to TRBJ2-7; TRBD2 agrees at 8 bases. The CDR3 totals 15 residues. Germline-derived CDR1 and CDR2 are PRHDT and FYEKMQ (reference sequence). V shed 1 base, J shed 7 bases, and the junction held 9 bases outside the gene matches. The CDR3 nucleotides read TGTGCCAGCAGCTTAGAACGGGAGGGCCCCCAAGAGCAGTACTTC. It is translated as CASSLEREGPQEQYF.